Listed here are 10 T cell receptor beta chains from one sample, sequenced in a study of lymphopenia after photon versus proton radiotherapy. TCRdb keeps only in-frame clones here, not all; method: immunoSEQ multiplex PCR. Among some 76,000 clones listed, around 93% were seen once. Material: peripheral blood, obtained from a patient treated with photon-based radiotherapy. These TCRs come from a woman aged 40-49 years with cholangiocarcinoma.

The chain combines TRBV4-3 with TRBJ1-1; tentative D call: TRBD1 (6 bases). This CDR3 is built from 15 residues. The V and J ends lost 1 base and 2 bases respectively, with 11 bases between them. CDR1 LGHNA and CDR2 YSLEER come from the germline V gene. The CDR3 nucleotides are TGCGCCAGCAGCCAAGGGGACAAAGCAAACACTGAAGCTTTCTTT. Protein product: CASSQGDKANTEAFF.

The genes are TRBV11-2 and TRBJ1-5; no reliable D call. CDR3 length: 14 residues. Germline loops: CDR1 SGHAT, CDR2 FQNNGV. The germline V and J ends were trimmed by 2 bases and 0 bases, with 5 bases remaining between them. The CDR3, as DNA: TGTGCCAGCAGCTTAAGCTATAGCAATCAGCCCCAGCATTTT. Its translation is CASSLSYSNQPQHF.

The chain uses TRBV15 and TRBJ1-3; no reliable D call. The CDR3 spans 13 residues. The V end lost 5 bases, the J end lost 9 bases, and 14 bases lay between the germline ends. The germline V gene has CDR1 LNHNV and CDR2 YYDKDF (reference sequence). CDR3 sequence reads: CATSPVGRGTIYF. For the CDR3, the DNA is TGTGCCACCAGCCCCGTGGGCCGCGGCACCATATATTTT.

This chain uses TRBV27 with TRBJ1-1, with no clear D. Germline assignment: CDR1 MNHEY and CDR2 SMNVEV (reference sequence). CDR3 length equals 14 residues. Trimming removed 2 bases from V and 1 base from J, with 8 bases in between. CDR3 coding DNA: TGTGCCAGCAGTTTAGGCAGACGGAACACTGAAGCTTTCTTT. As protein: CASSLGRRNTEAFF.

This chain joins TRBV18 and TRBJ2-3; 9 nucleotides match TRBD1. In germline, CDR1 is KGHSH, CDR2 LQKENI. Trimming took 4 bases from V and 5 from J; bases not matched to a gene: 7. CDR3 length equals 15 residues. CDR3 nucleotide sequence: TGTGCCAGCTCACTAACGGGACAGGGCGGAGATACGCAGTATTTT. This codes for CASSLTGQGGDTQYF.

The CDR3 loop reads CASSQTRGSEQFF. CDR3 DNA: TGTGCCAGCAGCCAGACTAGAGGTAGTGAGCAGTTCTTC. The gene calls are TRBV4-2 and TRBJ2-1; tentative D call: TRBD2 (6 bases). Germline lookup yields CDR1 LGHNA and CDR2 YNFKEQ. CDR3 length: 13 amino acids. Trimming pared 3 bases from V and 9 bases from J, leaving 12 bases between.

The rearrangement links TRBV27 to TRBJ1-5, with TRBD1 matching over 8 bases. The CDR3 is made up of 15 amino acids. The V and J ends lost 2 bases and 4 bases, in that order; junction bases with no gene match: 4. CDR1 MNHEY and CDR2 SMNVEV come from the germline V gene (reference sequence). Written as DNA, the CDR3 is TGTGCCAGCAGTTTAGGACAGGGAGGAAATCAGCCCCAGCATTTT. It translates to CASSLGQGGNQPQHF.

The chain couples TRBV5-3 to TRBJ1-5; the D gene is possibly TRBD1 (5 bases). TRBV5-3 is filed as an ORF, its function uncertain. CDR3 length: 14 residues. V lost 4 bases, J lost 4 bases, and 12 bases lay in between. CDR3 residues: CARSLLGGNQPQHF. CDR3 nucleotide sequence: TGTGCCAGAAGCCTACTTGGGGGAAATCAGCCCCAGCATTTT.

The chain employs TRBV5-4 and TRBJ1-2; D gene unclear. V was shortened by 0 bases and J by 5 bases, with 8 bases between the two germline ends. The CDR3 covers 13 residues. Germline V gene data show CDR1 as SGHNT and CDR2 as YYREEE (reference sequence). DNA for the CDR3: TGTGCCAGCAGCTTGGACAGCAGTTATGGCTACACCTTC. Residues: CASSLDSSYGYTF.

This chain links TRBV6-1 with TRBJ2-1; D is tentatively TRBD1 or TRBD2 (5 bases each). Trimming stripped 8 bases from V and 7 bases from J, with 15 bases between. The CDR3 runs 13 residues. The germline gives CDR1 MNHNS, CDR2 SASEGT. CDR3 sequence (DNA): TGTGCCAGCGGGACCTACTGGGCAAATGAGCAGTTCTTC. It codes for CASGTYWANEQFF.